The text below deals with one TCR beta chain. Trimming removed 5 bases at V and 15 bases at J, with 20 bases between. Germline CDR1 MDHEN, CDR2 SYDVKM. CDR3 size: 13 residues. The data derive from a study of blood T cell repertoires in COVID-19. About the research overall: Both acute and convalescent COVID-19 samples were obtained from the United States, Italy and Spain. The cDNA or gDNA used as material had been derived from T cells, B-cell-depleted T cells, or PBMCs.

In the source study's methods: Amplified reference gene primers provided the basis for estimating nucleated cell counts. Here immunoSEQ multiplex PCR was the method, and the copy in TCRdb shows in-frame clones only, minus some. The V and J calls and clone size were taken over from that table, and D and trimming were inferred from the DNA. The sample lists more than 50,000 clones; around 87% were seen once. The TCR originated in a man aged 60-69 years with active COVID-19. The chain uses TRBV28 and TRBJ1-5, with D possibly TRBD1 on 6 matching bases. The sequenced material came from peripheral blood. Here the CDR3 DNA reads TGTGCCAGCAGTCCGAGGACAGTTCCTCGAGCGCATTTT. Translated, it gives CASSPRTVPRAHF.